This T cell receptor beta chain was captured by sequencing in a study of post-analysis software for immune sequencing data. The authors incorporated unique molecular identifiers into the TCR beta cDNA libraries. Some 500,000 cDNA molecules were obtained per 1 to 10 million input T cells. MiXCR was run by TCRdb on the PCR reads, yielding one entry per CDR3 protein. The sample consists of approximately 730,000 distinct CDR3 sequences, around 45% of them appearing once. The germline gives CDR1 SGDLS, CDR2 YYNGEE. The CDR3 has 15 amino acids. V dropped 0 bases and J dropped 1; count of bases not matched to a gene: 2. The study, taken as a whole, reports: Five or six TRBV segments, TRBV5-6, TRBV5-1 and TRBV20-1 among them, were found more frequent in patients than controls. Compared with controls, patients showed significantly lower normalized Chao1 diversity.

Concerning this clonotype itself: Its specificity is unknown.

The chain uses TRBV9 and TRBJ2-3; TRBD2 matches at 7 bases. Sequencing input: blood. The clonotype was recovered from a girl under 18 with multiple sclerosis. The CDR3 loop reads CASSVVGGGTDTQYF. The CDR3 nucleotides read TGTGCCAGCAGCGTAGTTGGGGGGGGCACAGATACGCAGTATTTT.